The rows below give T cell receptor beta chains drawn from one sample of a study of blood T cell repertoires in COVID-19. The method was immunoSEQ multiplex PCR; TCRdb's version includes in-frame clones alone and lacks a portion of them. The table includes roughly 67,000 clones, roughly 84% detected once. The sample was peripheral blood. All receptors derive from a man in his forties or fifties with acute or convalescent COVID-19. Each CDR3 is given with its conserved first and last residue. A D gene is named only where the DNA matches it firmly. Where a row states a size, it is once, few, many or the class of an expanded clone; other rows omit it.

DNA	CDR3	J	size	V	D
TGTGCCAGCAGTGAAGCAGGGACAGGGAGCTCCTACGAGCAGTACTTC	CASSEAGTGSSYEQYF	TRBJ2-7	-	TRBV2	TRBD1
TGTGCCACCAGCAGAGGTACTATCGGGACGGAGGAAGGGGGACTGTTTTTT	CATSRGTIGTEEGGLFF	TRBJ1-4	-	TRBV15	-
TGTGCCAGCAGCTTAGGGAGGGACATTTATCAGCCCCAGCATTTT	CASSLGRDIYQPQHF	TRBJ1-5	few	TRBV5-6	-
TGTGCCACCAGCAGAGCCCTACTTGCGGGGGGTGAAGAGACCCAGTACTTC	CATSRALLAGGEETQYF	TRBJ2-5	-	TRBV15	TRBD2
TGTGCCAGCAGCTTAGAAGGGGGCGTCTCCGTAGCTTTCTTT	CASSLEGGVSVAFF	TRBJ1-1	-	TRBV7-9	TRBD1
TGTGCCAGCAGCCAAGACTTGAGTGTAACTAGCTTTAATGAGCAGTTCTTC	CASSQDLSVTSFNEQFF	TRBJ2-1	few	TRBV4-2	-
TGTGCCAGCTCACTCGACAGGGTAAATCGCAATGAGCAGTTCTTC	CASSLDRVNRNEQFF	TRBJ2-1	-	TRBV18	TRBD1
TGTGCCAGTAGTTCCGGACAGGTCAGCAATCAGCCCCAGCATTTT	CASSSGQVSNQPQHF	TRBJ1-5	-	TRBV19	TRBD1
TGTGCCAGCAGTAGGACAGAAGGCCAGCCCCAGCATTTT	CASSRTEGQPQHF	TRBJ1-5	-	TRBV12-3/TRBV12-4	-
TGTGCCAGCAGCGGTGACAGGGGAACGAAGACCGGGGAGCTGTTTTTT	CASSGDRGTKTGELFF	TRBJ2-2	-	TRBV9	TRBD1
TGCGCCAGCAGCTCCGGAAGCGGAAGGGAGACCCAGTACTTC	CASSSGSGRETQYF	TRBJ2-5	-	TRBV4-1	-
TGTGCCAGCAGCCAGCCGGGACTAGCGGGGGGCCCCACCCCGGGCGGGGAGCTGTTTTTT	CASSQPGLAGGPTPGGELFF	TRBJ2-2	-	TRBV4-2	TRBD2
TGTGCCAGCAGGATCAGCAGGGATTCCTCTTGGGGCTACACCTTC	CASRISRDSSWGYTF	TRBJ1-2	-	TRBV2	-
TGTGCCAGCAGCCAATACTACGAGCAGTACTTC	CASSQYYEQYF	TRBJ2-7	-	TRBV3-1/TRBV3-2	-
TGTGCCACCGAGCCCAGGTGGGGGGATCAGCCCCAGCATTTT	CATEPRWGDQPQHF	TRBJ1-5	-	TRBV19	-
TGCAGTGCGAGACAGGGCTATGGCTACACCTTC	CSARQGYGYTF	TRBJ1-2	-	TRBV20-1	TRBD1
TGTGCCAGCAGCTTCTCCCTAGGGACAGAAAATGAGCAGTTCTTC	CASSFSLGTENEQFF	TRBJ2-1	-	TRBV7-3	TRBD1
TGTGCCAGCAGCTTGGTGGCAGGGAAGGTGAACTACGAGCAGTACTTC	CASSLVAGKVNYEQYF	TRBJ2-7	-	TRBV7-8	-
TGTGCCAGCAGTTTCAGGGGTAGCAATCAGCCCCAGCATTTT	CASSFRGSNQPQHF	TRBJ1-5	-	TRBV27	-
TGTGCCACCAGTGATTTGGGAGTGGGGCGGTTCACCGGGGAGCTGTTTTTT	CATSDLGVGRFTGELFF	TRBJ2-2	-	TRBV24-1	-
TGTGCCAGCTCACCACCCGGCAGGGCGGGGTATGGCTACACCTTC	CASSPPGRAGYGYTF	TRBJ1-2	few	TRBV18	-
TGTGCCAGCAGCTTGGCCGGGATTTTGAGTAGGGGGGGGGTCGAGACCCAGTACTTC	CASSLAGILSRGGVETQYF	TRBJ2-5	-	TRBV5-4	-
TGTGCCAGCAGCTTAGAGAGATCGGGGAGCAATCAGCCCCAGCATTTT	CASSLERSGSNQPQHF	TRBJ1-5	-	TRBV7-6	-
TGTGCCAGCAGCTCCGGGACAGGGACCTACAATGAGCAGTTCTTC	CASSSGTGTYNEQFF	TRBJ2-1	-	TRBV9	TRBD1
TGTGCCATCAGTCAATCGACAGGGGGCAGCGGTACAGATACGCAGTATTTT	CAISQSTGGSGTDTQYF	TRBJ2-3	-	TRBV10-3	TRBD1
TGTGCCAGCAGCTTATCAGGGATCCCCACAGATACGCAGTATTTT	CASSLSGIPTDTQYF	TRBJ2-3	-	TRBV11-3	-
TGTGCCAGCAGCGGACAGGGAAACACCATATATTTT	CASSGQGNTIYF	TRBJ1-3	-	TRBV9	-
TGTGCCAGCAGCCGTCCGGAGGGTAACACTGAAGCTTTCTTT	CASSRPEGNTEAFF	TRBJ1-1	-	TRBV7-9	-
TGTGCCAGCAGCGTATCAGGGGGCACTGGAAACACCATATATTTT	CASSVSGGTGNTIYF	TRBJ1-3	-	TRBV9	TRBD1
TGTGCCAGCAGCTTAGAGCTGGGGAGCGACGAGCAGTACTTC	CASSLELGSDEQYF	TRBJ2-7	-	TRBV7-2	-
TGTGCCAGCAGTGAAGAGGGGCTCTCCTACGAGCAGTACTTC	CASSEEGLSYEQYF	TRBJ2-7	-	TRBV6-1	-
TGTGCCAGCAGCTTTCCCGCCGGGCTAGCGGGAGATTTTCGTGCCGGGGAGCTGTTTTTT	CASSFPAGLAGDFRAGELFF	TRBJ2-2	-	TRBV7-6	TRBD2
TGTGCCAGCGGACAGGGACCTAACTATGGCTACACCTTC	CASGQGPNYGYTF	TRBJ1-2	-	TRBV9	TRBD1
TGCGCCAGCAGCGGGGGACAGCTTCAAGAGACCCAGTACTTC	CASSGGQLQETQYF	TRBJ2-5	few	TRBV5-1	TRBD1
TGTGCCAGCAGCCAAGGACGACAGGGTCAACTGTTTTTT	CASSQGRQGQLFF	TRBJ1-4	-	TRBV3-1/TRBV3-2	TRBD1
TGTGCCAGCAGCTTAGCGGGGGCGGCGGGAGCCGGGGAGCTGTTTTTT	CASSLAGAAGAGELFF	TRBJ2-2	-	TRBV7-8	-
TGTGCCAGTAGTATAAGACAGGACGCTTTCTTT	CASSIRQDAFF	TRBJ1-1	-	TRBV19	-
TGTGCCAGCAGCCAAGATACAGGGCAGGGCACTGAAGCTTTCTTT	CASSQDTGQGTEAFF	TRBJ1-1	-	TRBV4-2	-
TGTGCCAGCAGGGCGGACTCCATTAGCACAGATACGCAGTATTTT	CASRADSISTDTQYF	TRBJ2-3	-	TRBV2	-
TGTGCCAGCAGCCGAGATGGTTTTTGGCAGCCCCAGCATTTT	CASSRDGFWQPQHF	TRBJ1-5	-	TRBV11-2	-
TGTGCCACCAGTGATTCGGCCAGGGCGAAAGAGACCCAGTACTTC	CATSDSARAKETQYF	TRBJ2-5	once	TRBV24-1	-
TGTGCCAGCAGGGGTAGCGGGACAGGGGAAAATAAACCCTCCTACGAGCAGTACTTC	CASRGSGTGENKPSYEQYF	TRBJ2-7	once	TRBV5-6	TRBD1
TGTGCCAGCAGCCAAGAGGGTCAGGGGGCCTCCTATGGCTACACCTTC	CASSQEGQGASYGYTF	TRBJ1-2	-	TRBV4-2	TRBD1
TGTGCCACCAGCAGCAACAGGGTTGGGGAAAAACTGTTTTTT	CATSSNRVGEKLFF	TRBJ1-4	-	TRBV15	-
TGTGCCAGCAGTACGCGTGGGGGACTAGCGGTAGTCAACAAAAACATTCAGTACTTC	CASSTRGGLAVVNKNIQYF	TRBJ2-4	-	TRBV28	TRBD2
TGTGCCAGCAGTTACTCCGCAGACTACTATGGCTACACCTTC	CASSYSADYYGYTF	TRBJ1-2	once	TRBV6-2/TRBV6-3	-
TGTGCCAGCAGCTGGGACACCCACGAGCAGTACTTC	CASSWDTHEQYF	TRBJ2-7	-	TRBV11-2	-
TGCGCCAGCCGACTAGCGGGGGGTCGGAGCTCCTACAATGAGCAGTTCTTC	CASRLAGGRSSYNEQFF	TRBJ2-1	once	TRBV5-1	TRBD2
TGTGCCAGTAGTCCAACGAGGGTGGTGAACACTGAAGCTTTCTTT	CASSPTRVVNTEAFF	TRBJ1-1	-	TRBV19	-
TGTGCCAGTCATCTACAGAGGGCCCCTAACTATGGCTACACCTTC	CASHLQRAPNYGYTF	TRBJ1-2	-	TRBV19	-
TGCGCCAGCAGTGAGATGGGGGGGAGTTATCAGCCCCAGCATTTT	CASSEMGGSYQPQHF	TRBJ1-5	-	TRBV10-2	-
TGTGCCAGCAGTTTATTCACCCTGAGTTCACCCCTCCACTTT	CASSLFTLSSPLHF	TRBJ1-6	-	TRBV28	-
TGTGCCTGGAGCGGGACAGGCTACGAGCAGTACTTC	CAWSGTGYEQYF	TRBJ2-7	-	TRBV30	TRBD1
TGTGCCAGCAGTGACTCGGGACAATTTGGGGGCTACACCTTC	CASSDSGQFGGYTF	TRBJ1-2	-	TRBV6-4	-
TGTGCCAGCAGTTTTTACAGGGGGAGTGGCTACACCTTC	CASSFYRGSGYTF	TRBJ1-2	-	TRBV6-5	TRBD1
TGTGCCAGCAGCTTAAGCCCTAGCGGGGCGGCCTACGAGCAGTACTTC	CASSLSPSGAAYEQYF	TRBJ2-7	-	TRBV7-3	TRBD2
TGTGCCAGCAGCCCGAACCCAGGGAGGGCCTACGAGCAGTACTTC	CASSPNPGRAYEQYF	TRBJ2-7	-	TRBV5-4	TRBD2
TGTGCCTGGAGTGTAGGGGGGGGTTCGGAGCCCCAGCATTTT	CAWSVGGGSEPQHF	TRBJ1-5	-	TRBV30	-
TGTGCCAGCAGCTTTATAGGAACAGGGAGCTCCTACGAGCAGTACTTC	CASSFIGTGSSYEQYF	TRBJ2-7	-	TRBV13	-